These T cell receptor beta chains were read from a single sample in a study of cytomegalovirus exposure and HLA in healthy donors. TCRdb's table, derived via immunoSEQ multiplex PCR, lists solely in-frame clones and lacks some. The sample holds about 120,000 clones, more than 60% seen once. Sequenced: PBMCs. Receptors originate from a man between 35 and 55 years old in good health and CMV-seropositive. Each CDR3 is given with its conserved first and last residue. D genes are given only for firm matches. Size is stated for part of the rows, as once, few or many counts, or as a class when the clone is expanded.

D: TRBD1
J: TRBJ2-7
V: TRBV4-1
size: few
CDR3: CASSQPSGQGSYEQYF
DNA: TGCGCCAGCAGCCAGCCTTCGGGACAGGGGTCCTACGAGCAGTACTTC

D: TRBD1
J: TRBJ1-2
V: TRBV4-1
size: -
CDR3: CASSSAGRGRTSFGYTF
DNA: TGCGCCAGCAGTTCAGCGGGCAGGGGGCGAACAAGTTTTGGCTACACCTTC

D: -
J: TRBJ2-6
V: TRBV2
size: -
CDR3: CASRRTGQVGFSGANVLTF
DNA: TGTGCCAGCAGGCGCACAGGGCAGGTCGGATTCTCTGGGGCCAACGTCCTGACTTTC

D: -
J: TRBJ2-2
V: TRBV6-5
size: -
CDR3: CAGRSGKTNTGELFF
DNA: TGTGCCGGTAGAAGCGGAAAGACGAACACCGGGGAGCTGTTTTTT

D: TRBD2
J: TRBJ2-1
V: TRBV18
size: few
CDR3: CASSLAAGTYNEQFF
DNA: TGTGCCAGCTCCTTAGCAGCGGGAACCTACAATGAGCAGTTCTTC

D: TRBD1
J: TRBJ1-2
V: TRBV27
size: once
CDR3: CASSPNQGARGYTF
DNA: TGTGCCAGCAGTCCCAACCAGGGGGCGCGGGGCTACACCTTC

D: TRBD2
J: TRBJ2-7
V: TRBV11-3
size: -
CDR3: CASSSGLAKTYEQYF
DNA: TGTGCCAGCAGCTCTGGACTAGCTAAAACCTACGAGCAGTACTTC

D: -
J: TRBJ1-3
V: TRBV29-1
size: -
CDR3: CSGAGSDAGNTIYF
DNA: TGCAGCGGTGCCGGGTCCGACGCGGGAAACACCATATATTTT

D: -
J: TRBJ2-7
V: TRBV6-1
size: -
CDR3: CASSSRGYEQYF
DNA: TGTGCCAGCAGTAGCAGGGGTTACGAGCAGTACTTC

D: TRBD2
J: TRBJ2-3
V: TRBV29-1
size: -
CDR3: CSVDGGRASDTQYF
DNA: TGCAGCGTTGACGGCGGGAGGGCCTCAGATACGCAGTATTTT